The 30 T cell receptor beta chains listed next were all sequenced from one sample in a study of regulatory T cells in long-lasting Graves disease. Noted time point: persistent/refractory GD, antithyroid drugs over 5 years with positive TRAb. The TCR library was made from RNA that had been extracted from PBMCs in TRIzol. Library construction for TCR beta used iRepertoire HTBI primers and Arm-PCR of CDR3 regions. TCRdb independently ran MiXCR on the multiplex PCR reads; one entry per CDR3 protein. The table has about 420,000 distinct CDR3 sequences, around a quarter seen once. This material consisted of peripheral blood mononuclear cells (PBMCs), taken when the disease was refractory, from a patient treated with antithyroid drugs. These receptors were collected from a female donor with Graves disease.

This clonotype has more than one count but fewer than ten. J is TRBJ2-7 and V is TRBV5-1, with D perhaps being TRBD1 or TRBD2 (6 bases each). The V end was cut by 2 bases, the J end by 1 base, with 13 bases between. This CDR3 comprises 15 residues. The germline V gene encodes CDR1 SGHRS and CDR2 YFSETQ. In DNA, the CDR3 is TGCGCCAGCAGCTTCGAGCCGGGGGCTTCCTACGAGCAGTACTTC. Amino acids: CASSFEPGASYEQYF.

This clonotype was counted ten times or more. The genes are TRBV28 and TRBJ2-5, with 9 bases lining up with TRBD2. Trimming at V came to 3 bases and at J to 5 bases, leaving 7 bases not matched to a gene. The CDR3 sequence is 15 residues long. Germline CDR1 is MDHEN and CDR2 is SYDVKM. Here the CDR3 DNA reads TGTGCCAGCAGTTTTATAGCGGGAGTAGGGGAGACCCAGTACTTC. This encodes CASSFIAGVGETQYF.

This clonotype came up many times. The gene calls are TRBV28 and TRBJ2-7; 10 bases agree with TRBD1. This CDR3 is 15 amino acids long. The germline V gene has CDR1 MDHEN and CDR2 SYDVKM. The V gene end was trimmed by 9 bases and the J gene end by 9 bases; junction bases not matched to a gene: 17. The CDR3 bases are TGTGCCAGTCGACAACCCCGGGACAGGGGCTTCTGGCAGTACTTC. Protein product: CASRQPRDRGFWQYF.

On this clonotype itself: Since a much larger clone is just one base distant, this may be a read error. This chain uses TRBV10-3 with TRBJ2-2, with a possible D match to TRBD2 (6 bases). V was clipped by 7 bases and J by 0 bases, with 6 bases between them. The CDR3 is made up of 13 amino acids. From germline, CDR1 is ENHRY and CDR2 SYGVKD. The CDR3 sequence: CAITGANTGELFF. CDR3 nucleotide sequence: TGTGCCATCACGGGGGCGAACACCGGGGAGCTGTTTTTT.

This clonotype was seen a few times. V usage is TRBV20-1 and J usage is TRBJ2-7; 10 bases agree with TRBD2. The CDR3 totals 16 residues. The V and J ends lost 2 bases and 5 bases, in that order; junction bases with no gene match: 12. From germline, CDR1 is DFQATT and CDR2 SNEGSKA (reference sequence). This CDR3 reads CSARSRSGTSVNEQYF. The CDR3 nucleotides are TGCAGTGCTAGATCCAGATCCGGGACTAGCGTCAACGAGCAGTACTTC.

This clonotype was seen many times. The V call is TRBV7-2, the J call TRBJ2-7; D not resolved. CDR3 length equals 12 residues. The V gene lost 5 bases and the J gene lost 6 bases, with 11 bases spanning the gap. Looked up from germline, CDR1 is SGHTA and CDR2 is FQGNSA. The CDR3 here is CASSTPYSEQYF. CDR3 nucleotide sequence: TGTGCCAGCAGCACCCCCTACTCCGAGCAGTACTTC.

The chain carries TRBV2 and TRBJ1-4; the D gene is possibly TRBD1 (6 bases). The CDR3 runs 14 residues. Germline assignment: CDR1 SNHLY and CDR2 FYNNEI. Trimming took off 5 bases at V and 6 bases at J, with 13 bases between the two ends. CDR3 region: CASSSYRDDEKLFF. CDR3 sequence (DNA): TGTGCCAGCAGTTCTTACAGGGATGATGAAAAACTGTTTTTT.

This clonotype was seen a handful of times. The V call is TRBV2, the J call TRBJ2-3; D unresolved. Trimming removed 4 bases from V and 2 bases from J, with 7 bases in between. The CDR3 is 13 residues long. CDR1 is SNHLY, CDR2 FYNNEI, per germline. CDR3 sequence reads: CASSVRLTDTQYF. CDR3 DNA: TGTGCCAGCAGTGTGCGGCTCACAGATACGCAGTATTTT.

This sequence joins TRBV20-1 and TRBJ2-2; maybe TRBD1 (6 bases). The CDR3 is made up of 16 amino acids. V lost 0 bases and J 0 bases, leaving 11 bases between the germline ends. Germline-derived CDR1 and CDR2 are DFQATT and SNEGSKA (reference sequence). Here the CDR3 reads CSARDSSGANTGELFF. The CDR3 DNA follows: TGCAGTGCTAGAGATAGCTCAGGGGCGAACACCGGGGAGCTGTTTTTT.

This clonotype has just one count. Being one base from a much bigger clone, this may be a read error. The J gene is TRBJ1-5, the V gene TRBV29-1; D remains ambiguous. Germline V CDR1 and CDR2: SQVTM, ANQGSEA. The CDR3 has 13 residues. V lost 4 bases and J lost 9, with 16 bases in between. The CDR3 here is CSVGQGSDRPQHF. Written as DNA, the CDR3 is TGCAGCGTTGGTCAAGGCTCCGATCGGCCCCAGCATTTT.

The V gene is TRBV12-5, the J gene TRBJ2-2; maybe TRBD1 (6 bases). With 8 bases removed from V and 2 bases from J, the gap between germline ends came to 12 bases. Germline V lookup: CDR1 LGHNT, CDR2 FRNRAP. This CDR3 has 14 amino acids. CDR3 amino acids: CASSSGVNTGELFF. Written as DNA, the CDR3 is TGTGCTAGTAGCTCAGGGGTAAACACCGGGGAGCTGTTTTTT.

As to this clonotype: Possible read error: a much larger clone is one base away. The chain has TRBV6-1 and TRBJ1-1; the match to TRBD1 covers 8 bases. There are 15 residues in the CDR3. Germline V CDR1 and CDR2: MNHNS, SASEGT. V trimming: 6 bases; J trimming: 4 bases; junction bases outside the gene matches: 10. CDR3 in DNA: TGTGCCAGCAGCCTCACAGGGGGGATGAGCACTGAAGCTTTCTTT. Protein: CASSLTGGMSTEAFF.

The gene calls are TRBV7-2 and TRBJ2-4; no reliable D call. Germline lookup yields CDR1 SGHTA and CDR2 FQGNSA. The CDR3 is 16 amino acids. Trimming removed 4 bases at V and 0 bases at J, with 13 bases between. CDR3: CASSSTPRLAKNIQYF. CDR3 sequence (DNA): TGTGCCAGCAGCTCTACCCCCCGGTTAGCCAAAAACATTCAGTACTTC.

The gene calls are TRBV12-3 or TRBV12-4 and TRBJ2-5; D is perhaps TRBD2 (6 bases). This CDR3 spans 13 amino acids. Trimming cost V 4 bases and J 5 bases, with 11 bases left between them. The CDR3 region is CASSWGVLETQYF. DNA of the CDR3: TGTGCCAGCAGTTGGGGGGTCTTGGAGACCCAGTACTTC.

Details on this clonotype: Given a much more abundant clone one base away, this may be a read error. V is TRBV27 and J is TRBJ1-2, with a tentative D call TRBD1 (5 bases). Germline V gives CDR1 MNHEY, CDR2 SMNVEV (reference sequence). The CDR3 is 14 residues long. The CDR3, as DNA: TGTGCCAGCAGCCGGGACGGACTAAACTGTGGCTACACCTTC. Residues: CASSRDGLNCGYTF.

About this clonotype: One junction end does not reproduce the germline sequence, and a read error may be involved. The rearrangement uses TRBV30 and TRBJ1-1; a weak D match, TRBD1 (5 bases). CDR3 size: 14 residues. CDR1 is GTSNPN and CDR2 is SVGIG in the germline V gene (reference sequence). CDR3 in amino acids: CAWSVMGREGEALF. CDR3 DNA: TGTGCCTGGAGTGTAATGGGCAGGGAAGGCGAAGCTCTCTTT.

This clonotype was seen ten or more times. The chain is built from TRBV6-2 or TRBV6-3 and TRBJ1-5, with 9 bases matching TRBD1. CDR3 length: 17 residues. J gave up 0 bases and V 4 bases, and 7 bases lay outside the gene matches. Germline V gene data show CDR1 as MNHEY and CDR2 as SVGEGT. DNA for the CDR3: TGTGCCAGCAGTTCCGGGACAGGGTTGGGTAGCAATCAGCCCCAGCATTTT. This codes for CASSSGTGLGSNQPQHF.

This clonotype has a handful of counts. This chain links TRBV11-2 with TRBJ2-7; perhaps TRBD2 as D (7 bases). Germline lookup yields CDR1 SGHAT and CDR2 FQNNGV. CDR3 size: 13 residues. The V gene lost 8 bases and the J gene lost 5 bases, with 16 bases spanning the gap. The CDR3 sequence: CASGGAGSHEQYF. The CDR3 nucleotides read TGTGCCAGCGGGGGGGCCGGTTCCCACGAGCAGTACTTC. Using reference TRBV11-2 and TRBJ2-7 for the parts outside the CDR3, the full variable domain is EAGVAQSPRYKIIEKRQSVAFWCNPISGHATLYWYQQILGQGPKLLIQFQNNGVVDDSQLPKDRFSAERLKGVDSTLKIQPAKLEDSAVYLCASGGAGSHEQYFGPGTRLTVT.

This clonotype turned up a few times. This chain joins TRBV20-1 and TRBJ2-7; 15 bases map to TRBD2. This CDR3 has 16 amino acids. Germline lookup yields CDR1 DFQATT and CDR2 SNEGSKA (reference sequence). The V segment lost 1 base and the J segment 5 bases; nucleotides outside the gene matches: 6. The CDR3 here is CSARGTSGRARDEQYF. Here the CDR3 DNA reads TGCAGTGCTAGAGGGACTAGCGGGAGGGCCAGGGACGAGCAGTACTTC.

This clonotype was counted ten times or more. The V call is TRBV3-1, the J call TRBJ2-5, with D perhaps TRBD1 (5 bases). The V gene's germline CDR1 is LGHDT and CDR2 YNNKEL (reference sequence). CDR3 length equals 13 residues. The ends were cut back, 4 bases at V and 2 bases at J, with 8 bases in the middle. CDR3 sequence: CASSRTKQETQYF. The CDR3 DNA sequence: TGTGCCAGCAGCCGGACAAAGCAAGAGACCCAGTACTTC.

Of note for this clonotype: A junction boundary mismatches the germline segment, possibly from a read error. V gene TRBV2 combines with J gene TRBJ2-7; perhaps TRBD2 as D (7 bases). Germline CDR1 is SNHLY and CDR2 is FYNNEI. The length of the CDR3 is 15 residues. The CDR3 here is CASSEGASGSYERYF. The CDR3 nucleotides are TGTGCCAGCAGTGAGGGGGCTAGCGGCTCCTACGAGCGGTACTTC.

This clonotype has at least ten counts. The V and J genes are TRBV6-1 and TRBJ2-7, with TRBD1 identical over 10 bases. J gave up 3 bases and V 6 bases, and 2 bases lay outside the gene matches. The CDR3 runs 13 residues. Germline V gene data show CDR1 as MNHNS and CDR2 as SASEGT. For the CDR3, the DNA is TGTGCCAGCAGAGGGACAGGGGTCTACGAGCAGTACTTC. Residues: CASRGTGVYEQYF.

A few counts support this clonotype. The junction does not match germline at one end; this may be a read error. This rearrangement joins TRBV5-1 to TRBJ1-4; possibly TRBD1 for D (6 bases). The CDR3 covers 14 residues. Germline V gene lookup returns CDR1 SGHRS and CDR2 YFSETQ. The CDR3 DNA follows: TGTGCCAGCAGCTTAGGACAGCCTAATGAAAAACTGTTTTTT. Its protein product is CASSLGQPNEKLFF.

Ten or more counts support this clonotype. The chain is built from TRBV19 and TRBJ2-5; TRBD2 agrees at 11 bases. The germline CDR1 and CDR2 sequences are LNHDA and SQIVND (reference sequence). The J segment lost 2 bases and the V segment lost 3 bases, leaving 8 bases of the junction unmatched. The CDR3 is made up of 17 amino acids. CDR3 sequence (DNA): TGTGCCAGTAGTATTATACTAGCGGGAGTGGGGCAAGAGACCCAGTACTTC. It encodes CASSIILAGVGQETQYF.

The V call is TRBV20-1, the J call TRBJ2-5, with D hard to call. V was pared by 1 base and J by 1 base, with 10 bases between. Germline-derived CDR1 and CDR2 are DFQATT and SNEGSKA (reference sequence). The CDR3 is 14 amino acids. CDR3 bases: TGCAGTGCTAGAGCCGGGTTAGCCCAAGAGACCCAGTACTTC. Translating gives CSARAGLAQETQYF.

This clonotype was seen more than once but under ten times. The chain is built from TRBV10-3 and TRBJ2-4; weak D call: TRBD2 (5 bases). Germline CDR1 ENHRY, CDR2 SYGVKD. The V end was cut by 4 bases, the J end by 8 bases, with 9 bases between. This CDR3 is built from 12 residues. The CDR3 sequence: CAISGSGDIQYF. DNA of the CDR3: TGTGCCATCAGTGGAAGCGGCGACATTCAGTACTTC.

This clonotype was counted between two and nine times. The rearrangement uses TRBV7-9 and TRBJ2-4; 10 nucleotides match TRBD1. Trimming removed 4 bases from V and 8 bases from J; junction bases left unmatched: 8. Germline values: CDR1 SEHNR, CDR2 FQNEAQ (reference sequence). The CDR3 is 15 amino acids. The CDR3 nucleotides are TGTGCCAGCAGCTCTCCCGGGACAGGGGTTGACATTCAGTACTTC. Its protein product is CASSSPGTGVDIQYF.

V usage is TRBV6-1 and J usage is TRBJ2-7; unclear D gene. Germline V gives CDR1 MNHNS, CDR2 SASEGT. This CDR3 region has 13 residues. With 7 bases removed from V and 5 bases from J, the gap between germline ends came to 15 bases. As DNA, the CDR3 is TGTGCCAGCATCGGTCATGGTGGCCACGAGCAGTACTTC. It yields the protein CASIGHGGHEQYF.

V is TRBV29-1 and J is TRBJ2-7, with 11 nucleotides matching TRBD2. J was trimmed by 6 bases and V by 4 bases; bases with no gene match: 8. The CDR3 loop spans 14 amino acids. Germline V gene data show CDR1 as SQVTM and CDR2 as ANQGSEA. In DNA, the CDR3 is TGCAGCGTTGGATATCGCCTAGCGGGAGGCGAGCAGTACTTC. Amino acid sequence: CSVGYRLAGGEQYF.

This chain joins TRBV5-1 and TRBJ2-2; D unclear. The CDR3 extends over 13 amino acids. Trimming stripped 3 bases from V and 4 bases from J, with 7 bases between. Germline CDR1 is SGHRS and CDR2 is YFSETQ. CDR3 nucleotide sequence: TGCGCCAGCAGCTATCAGAGCACCGGGGAGCTGTTTTTT. It is translated as CASSYQSTGELFF. Full variable domain (missing parts from reference TRBV5-1 and TRBJ2-2): KAGVTQTPRYLIKTRGQQVTLSCSPISGHRSVSWYQQTPGQGLQFLFEYFSETQRNKGNFPGRFSGRQFSNSRSEMNVSTLELGDSALYLCASSYQSTGELFFGEGSRLTVL.